One T cell receptor beta chain is described in this entry. These data come from a study of cytomegalovirus exposure and HLA in healthy donors. CDR1 MDHEN and CDR2 SYDVKM come from the germline V gene. J lost 5 bases, V lost 1 base, and 10 bases had no gene match. The CDR3 totals 16 residues. Primers: 60 Vbeta forward and 13 Jbeta reverse. Only in-frame clones appear in the TCRdb table, and some are missing; sequencing was by immunoSEQ multiplex PCR. The sample records about 150,000 clones, around 78% being singletons. This clonotype originated in a woman between 45 and 65 years old in good health and CMV-seropositive. The V call is TRBV28, the J call TRBJ1-1; 7 nucleotides line up with TRBD1. The sample taken for sequencing was PBMCs. The CDR3 spells CASSLYERGQGTEAFF. The CDR3 bases are TGTGCCAGCAGTTTATATGAAAGGGGGCAGGGAACTGAAGCTTTCTTT.